This TCR beta chain comes out of a study of CD8+CD57+ T cells in acquired aplastic anemia. Study findings and constraints: Overlapping CD8+ CDR3 repertoires of patients and controls contained under 35 shared sequences.

All patients picked for sequencing had shown, by flow cytometry, an expansion of CD8+CD57+ cells. Worth noting for this clonotype: What it binds is unknown. A read error may be the cause here, since a much bigger clone is one base away.

Profiling of TCR beta VDJ combinations and CDR3 sequences used genomic DNA as template. TCRdb recomputed calls from the reads with MiXCR, one row per CDR3 protein. The sample consists of about 470,000 distinct CDR3 sequences, around 33% of them appearing once. This clonotype originated in a human donor with aplastic anemia. The sample taken for sequencing was sorted CD4+, CD8+, or CD8+CD57+ T cells (not recorded which) from PBMCs.

CDR3 in DNA: TGTGCCAGTAGCGGACAGCCCAGTCAGCCCCAGCATTTT. This encodes CASSGQPSQPQHF. The rearrangement joins TRBV19 to TRBJ1-5; tentatively, D is TRBD1 (6 bases). CDR3 length: 13 residues. Germline CDR1 and CDR2: LNHDA and SQIVND (reference sequence). Between the trimmed V and J ends, which lost 6 bases and 6 bases, there was a span of 12 bases. The full variable domain, in which reference TRBV19 and TRBJ1-5 provide the parts outside the CDR3, is DGGITQSPKYLFRKEGQNVTLSCEQNLNHDAMYWYRQDPGQGLRLIYYSQIVNDFQKGDIAEGYSVSREKKESFPLTVTSAQKNPTAFYLCASSGQPSQPQHFGDGTRLSIL.